These 12 T cell receptor beta chains were sequenced from one sample in a study of blood T cell repertoires in COVID-19. Assay: immunoSEQ multiplex PCR; the TCRdb copy retains only in-frame clones and omits some. The table lists 200,000 to 250,000 clones, about 85% of them singletons, with more than 10% in the top ten. Sequencing was performed on peripheral blood. The receptors stem from a woman in her late teens or twenties who had recovered from COVID-19.

Of note for this clone: Distinct nucleotide sequences in the sample also encode this CDR3. This rearrangement joins TRBV9 to TRBJ2-1; 7 positions match TRBD2. V lost 0 bases, J lost 1 base, and 1 base stayed unmatched. Per the germline V gene, CDR1 is SGDLS and CDR2 is YYNGEE. The CDR3 covers 15 residues. CDR3 in DNA: TGTGCCAGCAGCGTAGCGGGAGGTTCCTACAATGAGCAGTTCTTC. Protein sequence: CASSVAGGSYNEQFF.

The chain uses TRBV14 and TRBJ2-7; D remains unclear. Trimming left V 2 bases short and J 4 bases short, with 12 bases between. The germline V gene has CDR1 SGHDN and CDR2 FVKESK. This CDR3 has 14 amino acids. The chain's CDR3 is CASSQSLGLYEQYF. For the CDR3, the DNA is TGTGCCAGCAGCCAATCCCTTGGTCTATACGAGCAGTACTTC. The full variable domain, completed using reference TRBV14 and TRBJ2-7, is EAGVTQFPSHSVIEKGQTVTLRCDPISGHDNLYWYRRVMGKEIKFLLHFVKESKQDESGMPNNRFLAERTGGTYSTLKVQPAELEDSGVYFCASSQSLGLYEQYFGPGTRLTVT.

The chain recombines TRBV5-6 with TRBJ1-5; possible D gene TRBD1, 5 bases. Trimming stripped 3 bases from V and 8 bases from J, with 9 bases between. CDR1 SGHDT and CDR2 YYEEEE come from the germline V gene. This CDR3 has 12 amino acids. The CDR3 is CASSSGVKPQHF. CDR3 nucleotide sequence: TGTGCCAGCAGCTCGGGGGTAAAGCCCCAGCATTTT.

The chain has TRBV11-1 and TRBJ2-5; TRBD2 might be the D (6 bases). CDR1 and CDR2 from the germline V gene are SGHAT and FQDESV (reference sequence). The ends were cut back, 5 bases at V and 5 bases at J, with 21 bases in the middle. The CDR3 extends over 16 amino acids. CDR3 region: CASSPQIATAGETQYF. Written as DNA, the CDR3 is TGTGCCAGCAGCCCCCAGATAGCGACCGCGGGGGAGACCCAGTACTTC.

V and J are TRBV7-6 and TRBJ1-1; D call uncertain. V shed 1 base and J shed 4 bases, with 4 bases lying between them. Germline V gene sequence: CDR1 SGHVS, CDR2 FNYEAQ. The CDR3 is made up of 12 amino acids. CDR3 nucleotides: TGTGCCAGCAGCTTAGATATCACTGAAGCTTTCTTT. This codes for CASSLDITEAFF. Complete variable domain (other parts from reference TRBV7-6 and TRBJ1-1): GAGVSQSPRYKVTKRGQDVALRCDPISGHVSLYWYRQALGQGPEFLTYFNYEAQQDKSGLPNDRFSAERPEGSISTLTIQRTEQRDSAMYRCASSLDITEAFFGQGTRLTVV.

The chain uses TRBV5-5 and TRBJ2-3, with a weak D call TRBD2 (5 bases). The CDR3 has 15 residues. V lost 4 bases and J lost 3, with 15 bases in between. Germline CDR1 reads SGHKS; CDR2 reads YYEKEE (reference sequence). For the CDR3, the DNA is TGTGCCAGCAGCCCGTGGGCCCGGGAAACAGATACGCAGTATTTT. Translating it yields CASSPWARETDTQYF.

This rearrangement joins TRBV29-1 to TRBJ1-1; the match to TRBD1 covers 9 bases. The germline V gene has CDR1 SQVTM and CDR2 ANQGSEA. The J segment lost 4 bases and the V segment lost 4 bases, leaving 7 bases of the junction unmatched. This CDR3 comprises 14 residues. The CDR3 bases are TGCAGCGTTGCGGGACAGGGAGGGGCCACTGAAGCTTTCTTT. Its protein product is CSVAGQGGATEAFF.

V and J are TRBV11-3 and TRBJ2-1, with TRBD2 matching 8 bases. V trimming: 1 base; J trimming: 4 bases; junction bases outside the gene matches: 6. The CDR3 has 16 amino acids. Germline loops: CDR1 SGHNT, CDR2 YENEEA. CDR3 DNA: TGTGCCAGCAGCTTAGGCATGGGACTAGGATACAATGAGCAGTTCTTC. Amino acid sequence: CASSLGMGLGYNEQFF.

The rearrangement uses TRBV13 and TRBJ2-2, with 11 bases that match TRBD1. The germline CDR1 and CDR2 sequences are PRHDT and FYEKMQ (reference sequence). CDR3 size: 15 residues. The V segment lost 6 bases and the J segment 6 bases; nucleotides outside the gene matches: 6. The CDR3 spells CASRGTGGMAGELFF. Written as DNA, the CDR3 is TGTGCCAGCAGAGGGACAGGGGGAATGGCCGGGGAGCTGTTTTTT. Full variable domain (rest looked up from reference TRBV13 and TRBJ2-2): AAGVIQSPRHLIKEKRETATLKCYPIPRHDTVYWYQQGPGQDPQFLISFYEKMQSDKGSIPDRFSAQQFSDYHSELNMSSLELGDSALYFCASRGTGGMAGELFFGEGSRLTVL.

V usage is TRBV10-3 and J usage is TRBJ1-2; D not resolved. The CDR3 is 14 amino acids. Trimming left V 0 bases short and J 4 bases short, with 9 bases between. Germline V gene lookup returns CDR1 ENHRY and CDR2 SYGVKD. In DNA form, the CDR3 reads TGTGCCATCAGTGAGTCCACTCACCTCTATGGCTACACCTTC. Residues: CAISESTHLYGYTF.

CDR3: CASSQRPGTGVTEAFF. The CDR3 coding sequence is TGTGCCAGCAGTCAACGCCCCGGGACAGGGGTTACTGAAGCTTTCTTT. V usage is TRBV27 and J usage is TRBJ1-1; 10 bases are a match to TRBD1. V lost 5 bases and J lost 5; bases outside the gene matches: 11. The CDR3 is 16 amino acids. CDR1 MNHEY and CDR2 SMNVEV come from the germline V gene (reference sequence).

The CDR3 DNA reads as TGTGCCAGCAGCCACCCCCCAACACAGGGGACTGAGAACTATGGCTACACCTTC. It yields the protein CASSHPPTQGTENYGYTF. The J gene is TRBJ1-2, the V gene TRBV9; TRBD1 matches 7 bases. Germline-derived CDR1 and CDR2 are SGDLS and YYNGEE. With V trimmed by 4 bases and J by 2 bases, 17 bases remained unmatched. This CDR3 has 18 residues.